One and the same sample provided the 15 T cell receptor beta chains below, sequenced in a study of cytomegalovirus exposure and HLA in healthy donors. Clones were read by immunoSEQ multiplex PCR, and TCRdb kept only the in-frame ones, dropping some. Of more than 85,000 clones in the sample, 88% are singletons; the top ten hold more than 2%. The sample comprised PBMCs. All receptors derive from a woman between 18 and 30 years old in good health and CMV-seronegative.

This clone came up once. The genes are TRBV11-2 and TRBJ2-1; 7 positions agree with TRBD1. From germline, CDR1 is SGHAT and CDR2 FQNNGV. Trimming cost V 6 bases and J 10 bases; bases outside gene matches: 15. This CDR3 spans 15 amino acids. The CDR3 DNA sequence: TGTGCCAGCAGTGGGGCAGGGGGTCAAGGTGAAGAGCAGTTCTTC. Its protein is CASSGAGGQGEEQFF.

The chain recombines TRBV4-2 with TRBJ2-2, with 7 bases identical to TRBD2. The CDR3 extends over 19 amino acids. The V segment lost 0 bases and the J segment 1 base; nucleotides outside the gene matches: 11. Looked up from germline, CDR1 is LGHNA and CDR2 is YNFKEQ. The DNA for the CDR3 is TGTGCCAGCAGCCAAGATCCCCGCCCTGGGGGGGTGAACACCGGGGAGCTGTTTTTT. It yields the protein CASSQDPRPGGVNTGELFF.

Regarding this clone: At one end, the junction sequence differs from germline, possibly due to a read error. V gene TRBV6-6 combines with J gene TRBJ2-5; 7 bases are a match to TRBD2. Germline CDR1 MNHNY, CDR2 SVGAGI (reference sequence). The CDR3 has 14 amino acids. The CDR3 bases are TGTGCCAGCAGTTATTTGGGAGGGCAAGCGACCCAGTACTTC. Translating gives CASSYLGGQATQYF.

The chain is built from TRBV2 and TRBJ2-5; D is undetermined. The germline gives CDR1 SNHLY, CDR2 FYNNEI. The CDR3 contains 14 residues. Trimming removed 6 bases at V and 0 bases at J, with 11 bases between. CDR3 DNA: TGTGCCAGCAGGAATACAGTGTACCAAGAGACCCAGTACTTC. Residues: CASRNTVYQETQYF.

This clone was counted a single time. The chain employs TRBV2 and TRBJ1-4; 9 bases map to TRBD1. The CDR3 covers 16 residues. V shed 7 bases and J 4 bases; nucleotides not matched to a gene: 10. The germline V gene encodes CDR1 SNHLY and CDR2 FYNNEI. Here the CDR3 reads CASINNPGQGNEKLFF. For the CDR3, the DNA is TGTGCCAGCATTAATAACCCGGGACAGGGTAATGAAAAACTGTTTTTT. Full variable domain (outside the CDR3, taken from reference TRBV2 and TRBJ1-4): EPEVTQTPSHQVTQMGQEVILRCVPISNHLYFYWYRQILGQKVEFLVSFYNNEISEKSEIFDDQFSVERPDGSNFTLKIRSTKLEDSAMYFCASINNPGQGNEKLFFGSGTQLSVL.

This clone has only a few counts. The DNA for the CDR3 is TGTGCCAGCAGGGACAGGGGGACGTATGGCTACACCTTC. It specifies CASRDRGTYGYTF. The chain joins TRBV6-5 to TRBJ1-2; TRBD1 matches 10 bases. This CDR3 region has 13 residues. V was clipped by 6 bases and J by 5 bases; unmatched bases: 3. In germline, CDR1 is MNHEY, CDR2 SVGAGI.

V and J are TRBV27 and TRBJ2-1; TRBD1 aligns across 8 bases. The V segment lost 0 bases and the J segment 2 bases; nucleotides outside the gene matches: 6. Germline lookup yields CDR1 MNHEY and CDR2 SMNVEV (reference sequence). The CDR3 is made up of 17 amino acids. Here the CDR3 reads CASSLSRTGFAYNEQFF. The CDR3 DNA is TGTGCCAGCAGTTTATCACGGACAGGGTTCGCCTACAATGAGCAGTTCTTC.

V usage is TRBV5-6 and J usage is TRBJ2-1; 8 bases fit TRBD2. This CDR3 is 15 amino acids long. Germline-derived CDR1 and CDR2 are SGHDT and YYEEEE. Trimming cost V 4 bases and J 7 bases; bases outside gene matches: 10. As DNA, the CDR3 is TGTGCCAGCAGCCCCGTCGTAAGCGGGAGTAATGAGCAGTTCTTC. Translating gives CASSPVVSGSNEQFF.

The genes are TRBV6-5 and TRBJ1-1; D remains ambiguous. Trimming cost V 2 bases and J 8 bases, with 12 bases left between them. The CDR3 runs 13 residues. Per the germline V gene, CDR1 is MNHEY and CDR2 is SVGAGI. CDR3 DNA sequence: TGTGCCAGCAGTTACCAGGTTTTCGAAGAAGCTTTCTTT. It yields the protein CASSYQVFEEAFF.

V and J are TRBV2 and TRBJ1-5; no firm D call. The V gene's germline CDR1 is SNHLY and CDR2 FYNNEI. This CDR3 comprises 13 residues. This CDR3 reads CGGSLDSNQPQHF. Written as DNA, the CDR3 is TGTGGTGGCAGCCTAGATAGCAATCAGCCCCAGCATTTT.

The chain couples TRBV19 to TRBJ1-2, with D possibly TRBD1 on 6 matching bases. The CDR3 length is 14 residues. Trimming took off 7 bases at V and 4 bases at J, with 16 bases between the two ends. Germline V CDR1 and CDR2: LNHDA, SQIVND (reference sequence). Here the CDR3 DNA reads TGTGCCAGTAAAACCAACGGACAGTCCTATGGCTACACCTTC. It codes for CASKTNGQSYGYTF.

The chain recombines TRBV5-1 with TRBJ1-1, with no clear D. The CDR3 runs to 15 residues. Trimming took off 6 bases at V and 5 bases at J, with 20 bases between the two ends. Looked up from germline, CDR1 is SGHRS and CDR2 is YFSETQ. Here the CDR3 reads CASTGAGSPYTEAFF. Written as DNA, the CDR3 is TGCGCCAGCACGGGAGCGGGGTCGCCGTATACTGAAGCTTTCTTT. The variable domain in full, with the rest retrieved from reference TRBV5-1 and TRBJ1-1, is KAGVTQTPRYLIKTRGQQVTLSCSPISGHRSVSWYQQTPGQGLQFLFEYFSETQRNKGNFPGRFSGRQFSNSRSEMNVSTLELGDSALYLCASTGAGSPYTEAFFGQGTRLTVV.

The chain joins TRBV11-2 to TRBJ2-3, with 13 positions matching TRBD2. This CDR3 contains 19 residues. V shed 1 base and J 0 bases; nucleotides not matched to a gene: 7. Germline V gives CDR1 SGHAT, CDR2 FQNNGV. The CDR3, as DNA: TGTGCCAGCAGCTTAGTCCGGACTAGCGGGGGAGCTAGCACAGATACGCAGTATTTT. It is translated as CASSLVRTSGGASTDTQYF. The whole variable domain, remainder taken from reference TRBV11-2 and TRBJ2-3, is EAGVAQSPRYKIIEKRQSVAFWCNPISGHATLYWYQQILGQGPKLLIQFQNNGVVDDSQLPKDRFSAERLKGVDSTLKIQPAKLEDSAVYLCASSLVRTSGGASTDTQYFGPGTRLTVL.

The chain has TRBV4-3 and TRBJ2-3; TRBD2 matches 7 bases. There are 16 residues in the CDR3. V dropped 0 bases and J dropped 5; count of bases not matched to a gene: 8. The germline CDR1 and CDR2 sequences are LGHNA and YSLEER. The CDR3 DNA reads as TGCGCCAGCAGCCAAGATTCGGCGGGAGTGGGAGATACGCAGTATTTT. This translates into CASSQDSAGVGDTQYF.

Remarks on this clone: The sample contains more than one DNA sequence encoding this CDR3. The rearrangement links TRBV4-3 to TRBJ2-7, with TRBD1 identical over 8 bases. V shed 1 base and J 4 bases; nucleotides not matched to a gene: 3. Germline CDR1 LGHNA, CDR2 YSLEER. The CDR3 has 14 amino acids. The CDR3 is CASSQGTGRYEQYF. The CDR3 DNA reads as TGCGCCAGCAGCCAAGGGACAGGGAGGTACGAGCAGTACTTC.